This TCR beta chain was identified in a study of blood T cells in healthy people across ages. Findings and caveats of the study: Researchers report that TCR beta diversity correlated strongly with naive T cell percentage.

In regard to this clonotype: Its antigen is unidentified.

This CDR3 has 14 amino acids. J gave up 5 bases and V 4 bases, and 5 bases lay outside the gene matches. A J-beta primer mix and a sample-barcoded 5' primer were used in a second PCR of roughly 6 to 11 cycles. All cDNA molecules were each tagged by a template-switch adaptor with 12 random nucleotides. Every sample gave at least 2.5 million paired-end reads containing CDR3. Each CDR3 protein gets one entry after TCRdb re-called the 5' RACE reads with MiXCR. The profile shows about 810,000 distinct CDR3 sequences, approximately 35% of them singletons. The chain links TRBV12-3 or TRBV12-4 to TRBJ2-5; 9 positions match TRBD1. The receptor comes from a man between 18 and 29 years old in good health. Sequenced material: blood. The CDR3 DNA reads as TGTGCCAGCAGTTCCACAGGGGGCCGGGAGACCCAGTACTTC. Amino acids: CASSSTGGRETQYF.